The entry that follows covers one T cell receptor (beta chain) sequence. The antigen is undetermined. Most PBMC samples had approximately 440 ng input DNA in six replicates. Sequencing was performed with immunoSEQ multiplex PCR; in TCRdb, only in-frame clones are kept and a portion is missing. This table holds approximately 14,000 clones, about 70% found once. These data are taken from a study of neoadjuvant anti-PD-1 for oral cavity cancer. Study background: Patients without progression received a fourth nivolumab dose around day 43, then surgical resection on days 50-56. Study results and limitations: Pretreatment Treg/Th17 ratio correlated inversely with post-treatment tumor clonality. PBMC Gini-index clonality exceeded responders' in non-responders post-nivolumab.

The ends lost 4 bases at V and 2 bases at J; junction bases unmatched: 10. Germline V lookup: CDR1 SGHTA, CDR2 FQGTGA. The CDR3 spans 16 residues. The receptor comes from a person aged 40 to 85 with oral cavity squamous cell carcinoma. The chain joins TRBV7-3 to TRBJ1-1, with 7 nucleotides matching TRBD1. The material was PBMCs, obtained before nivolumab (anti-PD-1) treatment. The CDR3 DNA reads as TGTGCCAGCAGCTCCATTCGACAGGGACCTAACACTGAAGCTTTCTTT. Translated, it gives CASSSIRQGPNTEAFF. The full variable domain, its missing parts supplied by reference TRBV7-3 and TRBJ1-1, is GAGVSQTPSNKVTEKGKYVELRCDPISGHTALYWYRQSLGQGPEFLIYFQGTGAADDSGLPNDRFFAVRPEGSVSTLKIQRTERGDSAVYLCASSSIRQGPNTEAFFGQGTRLTVV.